Included here is one TCR beta chain sequence, with context. The entry originates in a study of CD8+CD57+ T cells in acquired aplastic anemia. Using genomic DNA as the template, TCR beta VDJ and CDR3 profiling was carried out. TCRdb reprocessed the reads with MiXCR, giving one entry per CDR3 protein. The sample has roughly 500,000 distinct CDR3 sequences; around 33% are singletons. Individuals selected for sequencing had exhibited CD8+CD57+ cell expansion on flow cytometry. This receptor was obtained from a human donor with aplastic anemia. The material sequenced was sorted CD4+, CD8+, or CD8+CD57+ T cells (not recorded which) from PBMCs.

The CDR3 sequence is CSSSGGYGYTF. DNA of the CDR3: TGCAGCAGTTCGGGCGGCTATGGCTACACCTTC. V usage is TRBV29-1 and J usage is TRBJ1-2; D uncertain. Trimming left V 8 bases short and J 4 bases short, with 11 bases between. The CDR3 length is 11 residues. The germline V gene encodes CDR1 SQVTM and CDR2 ANQGSEA.